This T cell receptor beta chain was profiled in a study of T cell responses to AZD1222 COVID-19 vaccine. Assay used: immunoSEQ multiplex PCR; TCRdb lists only in-frame clones, some missing. This table holds 100,000 to 150,000 clones, over 75% found once. The sample in question was peripheral blood, obtained on day 0 of AZD1222 vaccination. This clonotype was sampled from an adult in good health.

CDR3 DNA: TGTGCCATCAGTGAGTCGTCCACGGGACAGCTGGTCCAGCCCCAGCATTTT. Amino acid sequence: CAISESSTGQLVQPQHF. The chain joins TRBV10-3 to TRBJ1-5; 7 bases are shared with TRBD1. V was pared by 0 bases and J by 7 bases, with 12 bases of the junction left unmatched. There are 17 residues in the CDR3. CDR1 and CDR2 (germline): ENHRY, SYGVKD.